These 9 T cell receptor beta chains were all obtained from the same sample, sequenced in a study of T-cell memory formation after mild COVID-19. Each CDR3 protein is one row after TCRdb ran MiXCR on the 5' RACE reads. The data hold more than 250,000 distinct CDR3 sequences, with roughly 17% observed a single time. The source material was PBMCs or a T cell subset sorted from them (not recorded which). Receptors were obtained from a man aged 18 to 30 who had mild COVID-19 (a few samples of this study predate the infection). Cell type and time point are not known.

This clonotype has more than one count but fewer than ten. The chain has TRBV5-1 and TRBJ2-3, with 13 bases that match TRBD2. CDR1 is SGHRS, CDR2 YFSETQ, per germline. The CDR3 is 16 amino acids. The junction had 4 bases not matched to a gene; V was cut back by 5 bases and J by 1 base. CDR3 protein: CASREGTSGGTDTQYF. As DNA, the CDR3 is TGCGCCAGCAGAGAGGGGACTAGCGGGGGCACAGATACGCAGTATTTT.

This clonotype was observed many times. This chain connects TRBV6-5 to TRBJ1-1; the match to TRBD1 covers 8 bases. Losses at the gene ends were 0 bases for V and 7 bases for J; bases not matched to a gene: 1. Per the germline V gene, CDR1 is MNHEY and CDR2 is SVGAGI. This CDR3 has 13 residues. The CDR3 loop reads CASSYSGTGEAFF. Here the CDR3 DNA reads TGTGCCAGCAGTTACTCGGGGACAGGTGAAGCTTTCTTT.

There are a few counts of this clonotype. DNA of the CDR3: TGTGCCAGCAGCCTTCAGGGGATTCAGTACTTC. Translated, it gives CASSLQGIQYF. The chain employs TRBV7-8 and TRBJ2-4; D possibly corresponds to TRBD1 (6 bases). Trimming took off 5 bases at V and 10 bases at J, with 9 bases between the two ends. Per the germline V gene, CDR1 is SGHVS and CDR2 is FQNEAQ. CDR3 length: 11 amino acids.

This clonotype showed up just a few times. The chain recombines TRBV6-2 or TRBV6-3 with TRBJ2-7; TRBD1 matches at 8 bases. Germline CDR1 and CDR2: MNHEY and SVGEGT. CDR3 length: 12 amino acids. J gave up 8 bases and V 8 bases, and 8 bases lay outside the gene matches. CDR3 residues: CASGPDRGKQYV. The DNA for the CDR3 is TGTGCCAGCGGGCCTGACAGGGGCAAGCAGTACGTC.

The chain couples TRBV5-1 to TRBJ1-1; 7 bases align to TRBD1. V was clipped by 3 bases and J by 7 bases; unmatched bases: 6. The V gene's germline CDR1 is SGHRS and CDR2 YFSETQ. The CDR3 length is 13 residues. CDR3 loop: CASSSGQVGEAFF. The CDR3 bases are TGCGCCAGCAGCTCCGGACAGGTGGGTGAAGCTTTCTTT.

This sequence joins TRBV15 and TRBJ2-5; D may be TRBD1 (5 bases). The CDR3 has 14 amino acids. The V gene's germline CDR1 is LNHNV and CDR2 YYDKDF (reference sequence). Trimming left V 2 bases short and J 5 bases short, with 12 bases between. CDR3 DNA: TGTGCCACCAGCAGAAGACAGTCTGGGGAGACCCAGTACTTC. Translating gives CATSRRQSGETQYF. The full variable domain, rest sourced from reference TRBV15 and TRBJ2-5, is DAMVIQNPRYQVTQFGKPVTLSCSQTLNHNVMYWYQQKSSQAPKLLFHYYDKDFNNEADTPDNFQSRRPNTSFCFLDIRSPGLGDTAMYLCATSRRQSGETQYFGPGTRLLVL.

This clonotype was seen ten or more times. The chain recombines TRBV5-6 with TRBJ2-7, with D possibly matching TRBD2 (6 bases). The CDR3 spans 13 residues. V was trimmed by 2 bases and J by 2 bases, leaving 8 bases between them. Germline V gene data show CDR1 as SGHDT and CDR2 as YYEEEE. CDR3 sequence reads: CASSFGTAYEQYF. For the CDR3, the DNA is TGTGCCAGCAGCTTCGGGACTGCCTACGAGCAGTACTTC.

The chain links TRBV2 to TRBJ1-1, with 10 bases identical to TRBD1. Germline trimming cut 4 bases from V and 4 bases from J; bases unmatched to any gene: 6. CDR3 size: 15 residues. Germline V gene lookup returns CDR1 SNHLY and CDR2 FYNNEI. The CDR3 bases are TGTGCCAGCAGTGGAGGGACAGGGGCTCCCACTGAAGCTTTCTTT. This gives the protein CASSGGTGAPTEAFF.

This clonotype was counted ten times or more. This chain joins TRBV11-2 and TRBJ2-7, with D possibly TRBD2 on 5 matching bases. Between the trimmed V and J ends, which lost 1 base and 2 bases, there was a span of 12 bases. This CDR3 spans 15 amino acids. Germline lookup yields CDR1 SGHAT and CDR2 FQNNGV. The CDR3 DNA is TGTGCCAGCAGCTTAGTCTCGGGATCGGCCTACGAGCAGTACGTC. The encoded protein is CASSLVSGSAYEQYV.